A selection of T cell receptor beta chains follows, all from one sample in a study of blood T cell repertoires in COVID-19. Method: immunoSEQ multiplex PCR; TCRdb's copy keeps in-frame clones and lacks some. The table records about 150,000 clones, 80% of them present only once. The source material was peripheral blood. Receptors originate from a man aged 60 to 75 with acute or convalescent COVID-19. CDR3s include the opening cysteine and the closing phenylalanine or tryptophan. The D gene is left open where the match is weak. Size is omitted from some rows. Given values are once, few, many or a class for expanded clones.

>.|TRBV27|TRBJ1-2|.
TGTGCCAGCAGCTTAGGTGGGGGGGAGAGTGGCTACACCTTC
CASSLGGGESGYTF
>.|TRBV3-1/TRBV3-2|TRBJ1-1|.
TGTGCCAGCAGCCAAGGAGGGAACACTGAAGCTTTCTTT
CASSQGGNTEAFF
>.|TRBV7-2|TRBJ2-1|.
TGTGCCAGCAGCTCCGGTTTGAAGGGGTACAATGAGCAGTTCTTC
CASSSGLKGYNEQFF
>.|TRBV2|TRBJ2-1|.
TGTGCCAGCAGTTCACAAGGGGGGGGCAATGAGCAGTTCTTC
CASSSQGGGNEQFF
>.|TRBV29-1|TRBJ1-5|.
TGCAGCGCCTTATTGGGCAGCAATCAGCCCCAGCATTTT
CSALLGSNQPQHF
>.|TRBV7-3|TRBJ2-3|few
TGTGCCAGCAGCCCCCAGACGGACAGAGATACGCAGTATTTT
CASSPQTDRDTQYF
>TRBD2|TRBV19|TRBJ2-1|.
TGTGCCAGTAGTAAAGCACGGACTAGCGGTGACAATGAGCAGTTCTTC
CASSKARTSGDNEQFF
>TRBD2|TRBV4-2|TRBJ2-3|.
TGTGCCAGCAGCCCGCGGGAGGGGGATACGCAGTATTTT
CASSPREGDTQYF
>TRBD2|TRBV10-3|TRBJ2-3|.
TGTGCCATCTCTCGGGAGGGTCGCGGCACAGATACGCAGTATTTT
CAISREGRGTDTQYF
>TRBD2|TRBV24-1|TRBJ2-3|.
TGTGCCACCAGTGATTTGCCCACTAGCGGTAGCACAGATACGCAGTATTTT
CATSDLPTSGSTDTQYF
>.|TRBV6-5|TRBJ1-1|.
TGTGCCAGCAGGGGAAGTAGGGGCGCCGCTGAAGCTTTCTTT
CASRGSRGAAEAFF
>TRBD1|TRBV11-1|TRBJ1-1|.
TGTGCCAGCAGCTTGTCAGGGGGACGGAACACTGAAGCTTTCTTT
CASSLSGGRNTEAFF
>TRBD1|TRBV3-1/TRBV3-2|TRBJ1-1|.
TGTGCCAGCAGCCGCGTCCGGGACAGGGGGCAAGCTTTCTTT
CASSRVRDRGQAFF
>TRBD1|TRBV5-1|TRBJ2-5|.
TGCGCCAGCAGCATTGGGACAGGGAAAGAGACCCAGTACTTC
CASSIGTGKETQYF
>.|TRBV28|TRBJ2-1|.
TGTGCCAGCAGGGGGCAGGTCGGGGAGCAGTTCTTC
CASRGQVGEQFF
>.|TRBV12-2|TRBJ1-2|.
TGTGCAAGTCGCTTAGACCCGGACAGGGGGACTTATGGCTACACCTTC
CASRLDPDRGTYGYTF
>TRBD2|TRBV3-1/TRBV3-2|TRBJ2-1|.
TGTGCCAGCAGCCCTTATGGGCTAGCGGGTAACAATGAGCAGTTCTTC
CASSPYGLAGNNEQFF